This T cell receptor (beta chain) is from a study of identical twins. Study results and caveats: Researchers reported excess low generation probability among twin-shared out-of-frame alpha sequences.

With regard to this clonotype: Its matching antigen is unknown.

A single record per CDR3 protein comes from TCRdb applying MiXCR to the 5' RACE reads. This sample has 350,000 to 600,000 distinct CDR3 sequences, with around 14% found just once. The same sample was also used in a study of yellow fever vaccine responses in identical twins. That publication notes: In identical twins, vaccine T cell responses appeared partly shared and partly individual.

The TCR originated in a woman younger than 35 in good health. The specimen sequenced was CD4+ T cells sorted from blood.

Here the CDR3 DNA reads TGTGCCAGCAGTTACTCGAGTGGGGGGGAGCTGTTTTTT. Translating it yields CASSYSSGGELFF. V gene TRBV6-5 combines with J gene TRBJ2-2; D is undetermined. Trimming left V 0 bases short and J 8 bases short, with 7 bases between. CDR1 is MNHEY, CDR2 SVGAGI, per germline. The CDR3 has 13 residues.